The 9 T cell receptor beta chains below were found in one sample sequenced in a study of blood T cell repertoires in COVID-19. Profiled with immunoSEQ multiplex PCR; TCRdb holds only in-frame clones, not every one. Counted here are a few hundred thousand clones, roughly nine tenths occurring once; the ten biggest clones make up about 2%. The sample was peripheral blood. The receptors stem from a woman aged 45-65 years with acute or convalescent COVID-19.

CDR3 region: CASSIVKADNEQFF. The CDR3 nucleotides are TGTGCCAGTAGTATAGTAAAAGCCGACAATGAGCAGTTCTTC. V gene TRBV19 combines with J gene TRBJ2-1; D unresolved. This CDR3 contains 14 residues. The V and J ends lost 1 base and 5 bases respectively, with 9 bases between them. Germline assignment: CDR1 LNHDA and CDR2 SQIVND (reference sequence). Using reference TRBV19 and TRBJ2-1 for the parts outside the CDR3, the full variable domain is DGGITQSPKYLFRKEGQNVTLSCEQNLNHDAMYWYRQDPGQGLRLIYYSQIVNDFQKGDIAEGYSVSREKKESFPLTVTSAQKNPTAFYLCASSIVKADNEQFFGPGTRLTVL.

The chain carries TRBV15 and TRBJ2-2; D unclear. CDR1 is LNHNV, CDR2 YYDKDF, per germline (reference sequence). Trimming shortened V by 0 bases and J by 6 bases, and 17 bases separated the two germline ends. The CDR3 is made up of 17 amino acids. CDR3 in amino acids: CATSRDFFVGAAGELFF. As DNA, the CDR3 is TGTGCCACCAGCAGAGATTTTTTCGTCGGCGCGGCCGGGGAGCTGTTTTTT.

The sample holds one count of this clone. The chain has TRBV18 and TRBJ2-7; 9 nucleotides match TRBD1. V dropped 6 bases and J dropped 2; count of bases not matched to a gene: 11. The CDR3 spans 16 residues. CDR1 KGHSH and CDR2 LQKENI come from the germline V gene. The CDR3 loop is CASSPPYGTGTYEQYF. CDR3 nucleotide sequence: TGTGCCAGCTCCCCGCCCTATGGGACAGGGACCTACGAGCAGTACTTC. Based on the CDR3 plus reference TRBV18 and TRBJ2-7, the full variable domain is NAGVMQNPRHLVRRRGQEARLRCSPMKGHSHVYWYRQLPEEGLKFMVYLQKENIIDESGMPKERFSAEFPKEGPSILRIQQVVRGDSAAYFCASSPPYGTGTYEQYFGPGTRLTVT.

The rearrangement joins TRBV4-1 to TRBJ2-7, with D tentatively TRBD1 (6 bases). Trimming removed 4 bases from V and 0 bases from J, with 16 bases in between. Germline assignment: CDR1 MGHRA and CDR2 YSYEKL. The CDR3 is made up of 16 amino acids. CDR3 DNA: TGCGCCAGCAGCCGCCAGACAGGTTTTAGCTCCTACGAGCAGTACTTC. It encodes CASSRQTGFSSYEQYF.

CDR3 protein: CARGTGGSEAFF. The CDR3 region has the DNA TGTGCGCGCGGGACAGGGGGTTCTGAAGCTTTCTTT. The chain joins TRBV30 to TRBJ1-1, with 11 bases that match TRBD1. The CDR3 contains 12 residues. Germline V gives CDR1 GTSNPN, CDR2 SVGIG (reference sequence).

The chain has TRBV19 and TRBJ2-3; 7 positions agree with TRBD2. J was trimmed by 4 bases and V by 8 bases; bases with no gene match: 3. CDR3 length: 12 amino acids. Per the germline V gene, CDR1 is LNHDA and CDR2 is SQIVND (reference sequence). CDR3 sequence reads: CASRTSADTQYF. In DNA, the CDR3 is TGTGCCAGTCGGACTAGTGCAGATACGCAGTATTTT. Together with reference TRBV19 and TRBJ2-3, the CDR3 gives the full variable domain: DGGITQSPKYLFRKEGQNVTLSCEQNLNHDAMYWYRQDPGQGLRLIYYSQIVNDFQKGDIAEGYSVSREKKESFPLTVTSAQKNPTAFYLCASRTSADTQYFGPGTRLTVL.

The V call is TRBV18, the J call TRBJ2-1; 7 bases line up with TRBD1. CDR1 and CDR2 from the germline V gene are KGHSH and LQKENI. The CDR3 has 14 residues. The trim removed 5 bases at V and 8 bases at J, leaving 9 bases unmatched. The CDR3, as DNA: TGTGCCAGCTCAGCTAAATTAGGGGGCGATGAGCAGTTCTTC. Translated: CASSAKLGGDEQFF.

The V gene is TRBV4-3, the J gene TRBJ1-2, with 8 bases matching TRBD1. Germline-derived CDR1 and CDR2 are LGHNA and YSLEER. The CDR3 contains 15 residues. The V segment lost 5 bases and the J segment 6 bases; nucleotides outside the gene matches: 11. The CDR3: CASSVQGAFIHGYTF. CDR3 coding DNA: TGCGCCAGCAGCGTTCAGGGGGCGTTCATTCATGGCTACACCTTC.

This clone was seen just once. The chain combines TRBV24-1 with TRBJ1-2, with unresolved D. The CDR3 is 12 amino acids. Germline V gene lookup returns CDR1 KGHDR and CDR2 SFDVKD. The ends were cut back, 3 bases at V and 8 bases at J, with 9 bases in the middle. The CDR3 nucleotides are TGTGCCACCAGTGATCCCCAGTGGGGCTACACCTTC. It is translated as CATSDPQWGYTF.